This TCR beta chain originates from a study of T-cell memory formation after mild COVID-19. Study summary: Clustering of TCRs was largely donor specific. Study results and caveats: The authors left the SARS-CoV-2 specificity of second-wave clones peaking on day 37 unconfirmed. Day 15 to 85 contractors were CD4/CD8 balanced; later expanders leaned CD4+. Cross-reactive memory apparently joined, as some responding clones appeared in pre-infection memory.

Concerning this clonotype: Its antigen is not identified.

TCRdb re-derived calls from the 5' RACE reads in MiXCR, one entry per CDR3 protein. The table lists approximately 250,000 distinct CDR3 sequences, over 15% of them singletons, with 20% to 25% in the top ten. The clonotype comes from a man younger than 30 who had mild COVID-19 (a few samples of this study predate the infection). Cell type and time point are not known. Sequencing used PBMCs or a T cell subset sorted from them (not recorded which).

The CDR3, as DNA: TGCAGCGGACAGGGCGCGAACACCGGGGAGCTGTTTTTT. Translated, it gives CSGQGANTGELFF. This chain uses TRBV29-1 with TRBJ2-2; 7 bases match TRBD1. Germline CDR1 SQVTM, CDR2 ANQGSEA. Losses at the gene ends were 7 bases for V and 0 bases for J; bases not matched to a gene: 2. The CDR3 consists of 13 residues.